This TCR beta chain was documented in a study of CD8+CD57+ T cells in acquired aplastic anemia. Overall study findings and caveats: The study identified twenty-nine CD8+ CDR3 sequences shared by patients and controls. In CD8+ cells, Simpson's diversity showed no significant difference between patients and controls.

This clonotype was detected ten times or more. Its antigen is currently unknown. Genomic DNA templated the TCR beta VDJ and CDR3 profiling. One entry per CDR3 protein results from TCRdb running MiXCR on the reads. This table has about half a million distinct CDR3 sequences, over 25% appearing once. The authors sequenced patients whose flow cytometry had shown CD8+CD57+ cell expansion. Each patient had severe acquired aplastic anemia. Germline V CDR1 and CDR2: MNHEY, SMNVEV (reference sequence). Trimming left V 1 base short and J 1 base short, with 10 bases between. CDR3 length equals 15 residues. This rearrangement joins TRBV27 to TRBJ1-1; D call uncertain. What was sequenced was sorted CD4+, CD8+, or CD8+CD57+ T cells (not recorded which) from PBMCs. The TCR sequence derives from a human donor with aplastic anemia. Here the CDR3 DNA reads TGTGCCAGCAGTTTATTCGGGATGAAGAACACTGAAGCTTTCTTT. Its translation: CASSLFGMKNTEAFF.